The entry below gives a single TCR beta chain sequence along with its context. Its matching antigen is unknown. Described treatment: approximately 9-day PBMC culture with coronavirus spike peptide pools or control peptides (ViraFEST assay). Peptide-pool expansion of antigen-specific T cells preceded TCR sequencing in ViraFEST. Isolation of CD4+ T cells by negative selection took place after roughly nine days of culture. The data derive from a study of vaccination and CD4 T cells after COVID-19. Study observations and caveats: Relatively few convalescent patients were studied; early post-infection timepoints were not included.

At the Johns Hopkins FTIC core, DNA taken from cultured CD4+ T cells was sequenced by way of the Oncomine TCR Beta short-read assay. TCRdb independently ran MiXCR on the PCR reads; one entry per CDR3 protein. Here the sample spans under 15,000 distinct CDR3 sequences, 61% being singletons. This sequence was found in a human donor who had recovered from COVID-19. Material: CD4+ T cells from blood, cultured in vitro.

The CDR3: CASSLAKNTEAFF. CDR3 sequence (DNA): TGTGCCAGCAGCCTGGCCAAGAACACTGAAGCTTTCTTT. J is TRBJ1-1 and V is TRBV3-1; no clear D. In germline, CDR1 is LGHDT, CDR2 YNNKEL (reference sequence). This CDR3 comprises 13 residues. V was trimmed by 4 bases and J by 1 base, leaving 7 bases between them.